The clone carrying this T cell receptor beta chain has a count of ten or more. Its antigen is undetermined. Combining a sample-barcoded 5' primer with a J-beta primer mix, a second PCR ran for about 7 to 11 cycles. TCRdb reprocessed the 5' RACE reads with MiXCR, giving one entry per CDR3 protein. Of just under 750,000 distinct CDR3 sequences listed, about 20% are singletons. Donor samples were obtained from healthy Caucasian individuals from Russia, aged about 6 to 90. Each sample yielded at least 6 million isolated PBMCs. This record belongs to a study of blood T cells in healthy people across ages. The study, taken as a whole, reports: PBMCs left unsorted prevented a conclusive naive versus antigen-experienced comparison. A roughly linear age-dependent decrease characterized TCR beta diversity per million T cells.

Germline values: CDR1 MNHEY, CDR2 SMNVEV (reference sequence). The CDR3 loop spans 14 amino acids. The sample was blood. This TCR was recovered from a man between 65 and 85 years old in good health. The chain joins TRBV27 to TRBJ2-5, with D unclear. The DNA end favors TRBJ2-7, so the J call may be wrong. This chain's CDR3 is CASSLSPDSYEQYV. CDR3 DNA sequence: TGTGCCAGCAGTTTATCCCCCGACTCCTACGAGCAGTACGTC.